A single sample is the source of the 21 T cell receptor beta chains below, sequenced in a study of OX40 agonist ivuxolimab in advanced cancers. This table comes from immunoSEQ multiplex PCR, and its TCRdb copy is limited to in-frame clones, with some not included. The data contain over 50,000 clones, about 85% of them seen just once; the ten biggest clones take up approximately 4.5%. Sequenced here: CD4+ or CD8+ T cells sorted from blood, sampled in a trial of the OX40 agonist ivuxolimab. These receptors were taken from an adult with an advanced solid tumor such as melanoma, head and neck, liver or kidney cancer.

The chain combines TRBV15 with TRBJ1-1; tentative D call: TRBD1 (5 bases). CDR3 size: 13 residues. The germline V gene has CDR1 LNHNV and CDR2 YYDKDF (reference sequence). Deletions cut 5 bases from V and 2 bases from J, with 9 bases between. CDR3 in amino acids: CATSFTGNTEAFF. In DNA form, the CDR3 reads TGTGCCACCAGCTTTACAGGTAACACTGAAGCTTTCTTT.

The chain joins TRBV7-7 to TRBJ2-1; 8 bases line up with TRBD1. The CDR3 runs to 10 residues. The germline CDR1 and CDR2 sequences are SSHAT and FNYEAQ (reference sequence). CDR3 DNA: TGTGCTACCTGGACAGGGTCCACGTTCTTC. It yields the protein CATWTGSTFF. The entire variable domain, with the rest obtained from reference TRBV7-7 and TRBJ2-1, is as follows: GAGVSQSPRYKVTKRGQDVTLRCDPISSHATLYWYQQALGQGPEFLTYFNYEAQPDKSGLPSDRFSAERPEGSISTLTIQRTEQRDSAMYRCATWTGSTFFGPGTRLTVL.

This clone was detected once. The chain uses TRBV18 and TRBJ2-1; D is unresolved. Germline V CDR1 and CDR2: KGHSH, LQKENI. The CDR3 has 13 residues. With 1 base removed from V and 12 bases from J, the gap between germline ends came to 13 bases. The CDR3 DNA is TGTGCCAGCTCACCACAGCCAGCCAATTCGCAGTTCTTC. Its translation: CASSPQPANSQFF.

The chain recombines TRBV7-9 with TRBJ2-1, with D unresolved. Germline CDR1 SEHNR, CDR2 FQNEAQ (reference sequence). CDR3 length: 11 residues. The V and J ends lost 5 bases and 8 bases respectively, with 7 bases between them. The CDR3 is CASSPVDEQFF. CDR3 DNA: TGTGCCAGCAGCCCCGTGGATGAGCAGTTCTTC.

The rearrangement links TRBV5-5 to TRBJ2-7; 9 bases align to TRBD1. Germline lookup yields CDR1 SGHKS and CDR2 YYEKEE (reference sequence). CDR3 size: 14 residues. Losses at the gene ends were 4 bases for V and 4 bases for J; bases not matched to a gene: 6. The CDR3 loop is CASSGGTGYYEQYF. Here the CDR3 DNA reads TGTGCCAGCAGCGGCGGGACAGGGTATTACGAGCAGTACTTC.

The chain joins TRBV9 to TRBJ2-1, with 7 bases that match TRBD1. V dropped 6 bases and J dropped 7; count of bases not matched to a gene: 10. Germline CDR1 is SGDLS and CDR2 is YYNGEE. CDR3 length: 14 amino acids. CDR3 in amino acids: CASTQEDRDNEQFF. CDR3 nucleotide sequence: TGTGCCAGCACCCAGGAAGACAGGGATAATGAGCAGTTCTTC. Supplemented by reference TRBV9 and TRBJ2-1, the full variable domain reads DSGVTQTPKHLITATGQRVTLRCSPRSGDLSVYWYQQSLDQGLQFLIQYYNGEERAKGNILERFSAQQFPDLHSELNLSSLELGDSALYFCASTQEDRDNEQFFGPGTRLTVL.

In DNA form, the CDR3 reads TGTGCCAGCAGCTTTGTCAAATACAATGAGCAGTTCTTC. Its protein is CASSFVKYNEQFF. The chain combines TRBV7-2 with TRBJ2-1; no clear D. CDR3 length equals 13 residues. Per germline, CDR1 SGHTA and CDR2 FQGNSA. V lost 3 bases and J 4 bases, leaving 7 bases between the germline ends.

The rearrangement joins TRBV19 to TRBJ2-2; the match to TRBD2 covers 8 bases. V lost 3 bases to trimming and J lost 1 base; unmatched junction nucleotides: 7. Germline lookup yields CDR1 LNHDA and CDR2 SQIVND (reference sequence). CDR3 length: 17 residues. CDR3 in DNA: TGTGCCAGTAGTATCACTCTAGCGGGCGAGAACACCGGGGAGCTGTTTTTT. Translating gives CASSITLAGENTGELFF.

The J gene is TRBJ2-1, the V gene TRBV19; 9 nucleotides match TRBD1. The CDR3 is 18 residues long. The germline CDR1 and CDR2 sequences are LNHDA and SQIVND (reference sequence). With V trimmed by 3 bases and J by 1 base, 10 bases remained unmatched. The CDR3, as DNA: TGTGCCAGTAGTATTCTGGACAGGGGTATAGGGTCCTACAATGAGCAGTTCTTC. Encoded protein: CASSILDRGIGSYNEQFF.

This clone was counted between two and nine times. The rearrangement uses TRBV7-2 and TRBJ1-3, with D perhaps matching TRBD1 (5 bases). The CDR3 runs to 14 residues. The V gene lost 2 bases and the J gene lost 2 bases, with 7 bases spanning the gap. Germline CDR1 is SGHTA and CDR2 is FQGNSA. The CDR3 region is CASSLMGAGNTIYF. In DNA form, the CDR3 reads TGTGCCAGCAGCTTAATGGGGGCTGGAAACACCATATATTTT.

The CDR3 reads CASSSGQGENTEAFF. The CDR3 DNA sequence: TGTGCCAGCAGTAGTGGGCAAGGGGAGAACACTGAAGCTTTCTTT. The chain links TRBV6-5 to TRBJ1-1, with D perhaps matching TRBD1 (5 bases). The CDR3 totals 15 residues. V dropped 5 bases and J dropped 1 base, with 14 bases sitting between them. Germline assignment: CDR1 MNHEY and CDR2 SVGAGI.

This clone was recorded a few times. V usage is TRBV10-1 and J usage is TRBJ1-4; weak D call: TRBD1 (5 bases). This CDR3 contains 16 residues. V was pared by 4 bases and J by 0 bases, with 12 bases between. Germline V CDR1 and CDR2: WNHNN, SYGVQD (reference sequence). For the CDR3, the DNA is TGCGCCAGCAGTGCGCCAGGGACTGCAACTAATGAAAAACTGTTTTTT. Amino acid sequence: CASSAPGTATNEKLFF.

V is TRBV2 and J is TRBJ2-4, with 7 bases matching TRBD1. The V gene's germline CDR1 is SNHLY and CDR2 FYNNEI. V was pared by 0 bases and J by 0 bases, with 8 bases of the junction left unmatched. The CDR3 is 18 residues long. The CDR3 DNA sequence: TGTGCCAGCAGTGAAGCGCCCCAGGGGGTGATAGCCAAAAACATTCAGTACTTC. This translates into CASSEAPQGVIAKNIQYF.

J is TRBJ1-1 and V is TRBV7-9; D unresolved. The length of the CDR3 is 16 residues. The V gene's germline CDR1 is SEHNR and CDR2 FQNEAQ (reference sequence). V lost 5 bases, J lost 0 bases, and 16 bases lay in between. In DNA, the CDR3 is TGTGCCAGCAGCCCATCCGGCGGTTACATGAACACTGAAGCTTTCTTT. It specifies CASSPSGGYMNTEAFF.

The chain combines TRBV18 with TRBJ1-1; TRBD1 matches 10 bases. The junction had 12 bases not matched to a gene; V was cut back by 1 base and J by 4 bases. The CDR3 length is 18 residues. The germline CDR1 and CDR2 sequences are KGHSH and LQKENI. The CDR3 reads CASSPRWGDRGSSTEAFF. The DNA for the CDR3 is TGTGCCAGCTCACCACGATGGGGGGACAGGGGTTCGAGCACTGAAGCTTTCTTT.

The V gene is TRBV30, the J gene TRBJ1-4; no clear D. The germline V and J ends were trimmed by 0 bases and 7 bases, with 9 bases remaining between them. The CDR3 runs to 13 residues. Per germline, CDR1 GTSNPN and CDR2 SVGIG (reference sequence). Here the CDR3 DNA reads TGTGCCTGGAGTGTAGCTAGAGTTGAAAAACTGTTTTTT. Amino acids: CAWSVARVEKLFF.

The chain uses TRBV6-5 and TRBJ1-1, with TRBD1 matching over 11 bases. The CDR3 has 13 amino acids. In germline, CDR1 is MNHEY, CDR2 SVGAGI. V trimming: 7 bases; J trimming: 4 bases; junction bases outside the gene matches: 2. The CDR3 nucleotides are TGTGCCAGCAAAGGGACAGGGGGCACTGAAGCTTTCTTT. Protein sequence: CASKGTGGTEAFF.

The chain links TRBV11-2 to TRBJ1-2; D ambiguous. Trimming left V 0 bases short and J 4 bases short, with 3 bases between. The CDR3 has 12 residues. Germline CDR1 and CDR2: SGHAT and FQNNGV. Here the CDR3 reads CASSLDSYGYTF. CDR3 DNA: TGTGCCAGCAGCTTAGACAGCTATGGCTACACCTTC.

The chain joins TRBV6-4 to TRBJ1-2; possible D gene TRBD1, 5 bases. The V end lost 5 bases, the J end lost 3 bases, and 10 bases lay between the germline ends. The CDR3 has 13 amino acids. CDR1 MRHNA and CDR2 SNTAGT come from the germline V gene. The CDR3 is CASSRDRYYGYTF. In nucleotides, the CDR3 is TGTGCCAGCAGTCGGGACCGTTACTATGGCTACACCTTC.

This clone came up once. V gene TRBV21-1 combines with J gene TRBJ2-1; the table's D call, TRBD1, has no DNA check behind it. TRBV21-1 is labeled a pseudogene. This CDR3 has 17 amino acids. CDR3 sequence: CASTKWTGEASYNEQFF. CDR3 coding DNA: TGTGCCAGCACCAAGTGGACAGGGGAGGCGTCCTACAATGAGCAGTTCTTC.

This chain uses TRBV28 with TRBJ1-4; D unresolved. Germline CDR1 and CDR2: MDHEN and SYDVKM. CDR3 length equals 17 residues. V lost 3 bases and J 3 bases, leaving 17 bases between the germline ends. CDR3 coding DNA: TGTGCCAGCAGTTTTATAAGCGGGTCGGATTCTAATGAAAAACTGTTTTTT. Encoded protein: CASSFISGSDSNEKLFF.